This paragraph covers one T cell receptor (beta chain) sequence. Its antigen is not yet known. Base qualities are not provided; no much larger clone lies one nucleotide away. The study was a case-control design nested within a healthcare worker cohort in London, UK, with weekly nasopharyngeal swab PCR tests and blood sampling. Between 23 and 31 March 2020, the week of the UK lockdown, healthcare workers were enrolled and then followed up weekly for as long as 16 weeks. This specimen comes from a study of early T cells in non-severe SARS-CoV-2 infection (dated by TCRdb to the early 2020s). Study-wide context: Bulk RNA from unsorted whole blood was used for TCR sequencing, so alpha and beta chains could not be paired. The research as a whole found: VDJdb matching was skewed toward anti-spike CD8 responses and likely underestimated virus-specific expansions, missing private and CD4 specificities.

Libraries were prepared through 5' RACE. Sequencing relied on a NextSeq 500. To correct for sequencing error and PCR bias, the TCR library protocol tagged individual cDNA molecules with unique molecular identifiers. TCR alpha and beta chains were both sequenced, and the abundances of alpha and beta sequences in each sample were closely correlated with each other. As for the original processing: Decombinator V4 was used to perform V gene, J gene and CDR3 annotation of TCR sequences. Expanded TCRs were defined as changing significantly between any two time points under a Poisson model with p below 0.0001. TCR abundances were normalised to the total number of TCRs sequenced per sample and were expressed as counts per million. VDJdb, accessed 1 November 2021, was searched for CMV, EBV and SARS-CoV-2 annotated TCRs, with TCRs annotated for multiple antigens excluded. TCRdb passed the public sequencing reads through fastp at Q25 and MiXCR, retaining productive beta sequences. Duplicate CDR3 protein sequences are folded into a single record with the most common DNA and genes. The V and J calls follow TCRdb's processing rather than the paper's. Present in this sample are about 61,000 distinct CDR3 sequences, around 12% of which were seen just once. Roughly 1.1% of the sample is in the top ten clones.

Sequences were derived from whole blood, sampled at baseline. This clonotype originated in an adult who was a healthcare worker with PCR-confirmed SARS-CoV-2 infection or an uninfected control (not recorded which). The donor label of this sample is uncertain.

The CDR3 corresponds to CSVAGGRTDTQYF. DNA sequence: TGCAGCGTTGCAGGGGGTCGTACAGATACGCAGTATTTT. Recombination connected TRBV29-1 to TRBJ2-3, with 7 bases in between that match TRBD1. The germline V gene specifies SQVTM as CDR1 and ANQGSEA as CDR2. For this chain, trimming is 4 bases at the V end and 3 bases at the J end, and the number of junction bases without a gene match is 4. The CDR3 spans 13 residues, from the cysteine through the phenylalanine. The CDR3 DNA has 39 bases and is translated from base 1.